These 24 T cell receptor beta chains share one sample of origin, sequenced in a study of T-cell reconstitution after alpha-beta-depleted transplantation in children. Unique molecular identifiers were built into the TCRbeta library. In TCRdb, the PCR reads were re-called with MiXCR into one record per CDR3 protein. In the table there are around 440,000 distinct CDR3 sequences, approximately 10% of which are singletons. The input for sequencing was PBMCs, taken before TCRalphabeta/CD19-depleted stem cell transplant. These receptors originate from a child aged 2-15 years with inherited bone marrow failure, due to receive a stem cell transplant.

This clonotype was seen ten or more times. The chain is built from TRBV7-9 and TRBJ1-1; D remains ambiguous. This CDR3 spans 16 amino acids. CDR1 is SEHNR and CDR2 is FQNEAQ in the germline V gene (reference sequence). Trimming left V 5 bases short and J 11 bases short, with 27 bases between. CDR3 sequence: CASSNTDEASMNCAFF. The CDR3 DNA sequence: TGTGCCAGCAGCAACACCGATGAGGCATCGATGAATTGCGCTTTCTTT.

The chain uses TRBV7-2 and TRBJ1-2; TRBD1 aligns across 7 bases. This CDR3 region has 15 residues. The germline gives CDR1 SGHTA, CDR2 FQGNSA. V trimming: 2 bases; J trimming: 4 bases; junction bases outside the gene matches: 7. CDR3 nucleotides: TGTGCCAGCAGCTTATATTTAAGGGACAGCTATGGCTACACCTTC. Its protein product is CASSLYLRDSYGYTF.

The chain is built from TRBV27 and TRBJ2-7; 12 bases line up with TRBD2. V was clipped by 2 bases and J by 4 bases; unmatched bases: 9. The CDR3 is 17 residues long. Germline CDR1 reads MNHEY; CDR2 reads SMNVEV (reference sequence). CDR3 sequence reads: CASSLRRLAGDGYEQYF. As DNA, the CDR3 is TGTGCCAGCAGTTTACGTCGACTAGCGGGAGATGGTTACGAGCAGTACTTC.

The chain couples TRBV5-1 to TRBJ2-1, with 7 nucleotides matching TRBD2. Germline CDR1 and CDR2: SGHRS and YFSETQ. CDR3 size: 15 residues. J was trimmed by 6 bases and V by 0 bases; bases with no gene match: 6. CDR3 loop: CASSLVRSGGNEQFF. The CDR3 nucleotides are TGCGCCAGCAGCTTGGTCCGCTCGGGGGGCAATGAGCAGTTCTTC.

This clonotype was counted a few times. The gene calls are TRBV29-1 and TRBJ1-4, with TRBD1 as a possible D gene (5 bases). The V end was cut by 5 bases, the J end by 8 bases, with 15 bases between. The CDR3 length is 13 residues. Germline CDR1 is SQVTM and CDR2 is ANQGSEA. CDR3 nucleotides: TGCAGCGTTTATGGGGACCCCACCGAAAAACTGTTTTTT. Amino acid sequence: CSVYGDPTEKLFF.

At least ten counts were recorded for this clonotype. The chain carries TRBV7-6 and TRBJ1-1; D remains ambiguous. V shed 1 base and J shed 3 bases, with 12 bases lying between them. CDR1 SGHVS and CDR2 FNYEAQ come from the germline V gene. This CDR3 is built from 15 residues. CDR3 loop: CASSLGAGMDTEAFF. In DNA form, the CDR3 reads TGTGCCAGCAGCTTAGGGGCGGGAATGGACACTGAAGCTTTCTTT.

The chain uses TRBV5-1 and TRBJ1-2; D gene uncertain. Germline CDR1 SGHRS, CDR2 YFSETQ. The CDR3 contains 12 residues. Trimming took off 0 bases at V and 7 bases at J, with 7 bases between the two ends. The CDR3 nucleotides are TGCGCCAGCAGCTTGGCCTCTCGTGGCTACACCTTC. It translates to CASSLASRGYTF.

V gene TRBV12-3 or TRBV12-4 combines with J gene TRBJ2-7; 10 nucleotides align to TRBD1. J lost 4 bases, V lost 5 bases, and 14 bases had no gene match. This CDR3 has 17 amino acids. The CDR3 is CASSPHTRDRGQYEQYF. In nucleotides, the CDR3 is TGTGCCAGCAGTCCCCATACAAGGGACAGGGGACAGTACGAGCAGTACTTC.

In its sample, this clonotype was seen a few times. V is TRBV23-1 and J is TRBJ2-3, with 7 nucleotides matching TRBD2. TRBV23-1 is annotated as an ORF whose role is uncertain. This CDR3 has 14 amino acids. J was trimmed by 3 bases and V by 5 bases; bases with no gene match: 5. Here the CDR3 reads CASSSSGRTDTQYF. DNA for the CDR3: TGCGCCAGCAGTTCTAGCGGCAGAACAGATACGCAGTATTTT.

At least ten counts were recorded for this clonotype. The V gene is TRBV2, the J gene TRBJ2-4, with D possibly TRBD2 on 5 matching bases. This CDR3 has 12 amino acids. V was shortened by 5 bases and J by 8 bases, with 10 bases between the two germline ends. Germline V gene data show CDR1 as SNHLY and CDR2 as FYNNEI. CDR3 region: CASSSTGDIQYF. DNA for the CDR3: TGTGCCAGCAGTTCCACCGGGGACATTCAGTACTTC.

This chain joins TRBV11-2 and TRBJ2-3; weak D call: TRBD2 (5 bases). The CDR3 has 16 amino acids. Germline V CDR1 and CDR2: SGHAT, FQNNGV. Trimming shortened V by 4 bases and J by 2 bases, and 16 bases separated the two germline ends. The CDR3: CASSSRGSSNTDTQYF. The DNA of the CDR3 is TGTGCCAGCAGCTCCCGGGGTAGCAGCAACACAGATACGCAGTATTTT.

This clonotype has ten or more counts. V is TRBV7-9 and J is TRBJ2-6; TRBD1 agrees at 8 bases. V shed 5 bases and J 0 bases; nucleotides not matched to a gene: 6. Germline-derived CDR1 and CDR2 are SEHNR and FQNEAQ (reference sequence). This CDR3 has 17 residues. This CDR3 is CASSPRDRHSGANVLTF. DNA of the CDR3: TGTGCCAGCAGCCCCCGGGACAGGCACTCTGGGGCCAACGTCCTGACTTTC. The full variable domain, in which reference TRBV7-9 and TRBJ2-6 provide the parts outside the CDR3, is DTGVSQNPRHKITKRGQNVTFRCDPISEHNRLYWYRQTLGQGPEFLTYFQNEAQLEKSRLLSDRFSAERPKGSFSTLEIQRTEQGDSAMYLCASSPRDRHSGANVLTFGAGSRLTVL.

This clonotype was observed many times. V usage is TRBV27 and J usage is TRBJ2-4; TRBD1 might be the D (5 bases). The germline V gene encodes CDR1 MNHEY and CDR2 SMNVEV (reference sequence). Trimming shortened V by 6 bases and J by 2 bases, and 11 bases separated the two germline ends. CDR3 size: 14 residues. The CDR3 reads CASRDTGSKNIQYF. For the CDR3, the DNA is TGTGCCAGCAGGGATACAGGCTCCAAAAACATTCAGTACTTC.

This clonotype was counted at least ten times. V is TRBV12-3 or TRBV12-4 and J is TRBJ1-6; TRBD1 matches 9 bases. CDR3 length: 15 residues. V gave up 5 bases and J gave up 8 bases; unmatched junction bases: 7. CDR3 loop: CASSGRDRVHSPLHF. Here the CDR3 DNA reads TGTGCCAGCAGTGGCCGGGACAGGGTTCATTCACCCCTCCACTTT.

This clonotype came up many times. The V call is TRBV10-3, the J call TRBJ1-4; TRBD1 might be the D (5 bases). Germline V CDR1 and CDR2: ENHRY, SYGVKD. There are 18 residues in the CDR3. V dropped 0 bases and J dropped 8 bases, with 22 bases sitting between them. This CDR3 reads CAISESRAGRTLEEKLFF. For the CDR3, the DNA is TGTGCCATCAGTGAGTCCAGGGCAGGGAGGACTTTGGAGGAAAAACTGTTTTTT.

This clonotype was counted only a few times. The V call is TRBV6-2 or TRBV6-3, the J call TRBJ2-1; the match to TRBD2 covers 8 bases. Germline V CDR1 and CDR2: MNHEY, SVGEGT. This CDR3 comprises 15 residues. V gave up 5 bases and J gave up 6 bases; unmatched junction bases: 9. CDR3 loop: CASSPRTSRVNEQFF. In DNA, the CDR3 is TGTGCCAGCAGTCCCCGGACTAGCAGGGTCAATGAGCAGTTCTTC.

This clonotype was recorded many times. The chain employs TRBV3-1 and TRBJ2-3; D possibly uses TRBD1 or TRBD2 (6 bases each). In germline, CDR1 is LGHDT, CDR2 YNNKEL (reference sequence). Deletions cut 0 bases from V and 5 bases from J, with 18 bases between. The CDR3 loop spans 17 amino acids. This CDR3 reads CASSQDGGRSGVDTQYF. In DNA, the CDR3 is TGTGCCAGCAGCCAAGATGGGGGCCGCTCGGGGGTAGATACGCAGTATTTT.

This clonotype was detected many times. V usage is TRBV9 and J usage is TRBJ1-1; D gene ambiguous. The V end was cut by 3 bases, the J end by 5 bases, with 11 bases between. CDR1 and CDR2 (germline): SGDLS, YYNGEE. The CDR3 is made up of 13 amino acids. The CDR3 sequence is CASSADGWTEAFF. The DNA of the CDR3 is TGTGCCAGCAGCGCGGACGGGTGGACTGAAGCTTTCTTT. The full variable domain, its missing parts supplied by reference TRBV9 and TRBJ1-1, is DSGVTQTPKHLITATGQRVTLRCSPRSGDLSVYWYQQSLDQGLQFLIQYYNGEERAKGNILERFSAQQFPDLHSELNLSSLELGDSALYFCASSADGWTEAFFGQGTRLTVV.

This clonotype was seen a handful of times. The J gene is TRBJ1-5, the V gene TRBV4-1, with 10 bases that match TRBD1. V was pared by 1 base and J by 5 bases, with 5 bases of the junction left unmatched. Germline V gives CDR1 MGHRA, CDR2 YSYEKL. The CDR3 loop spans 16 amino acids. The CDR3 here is CASSQVQDRGYQPQHF. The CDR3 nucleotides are TGCGCCAGCAGCCAAGTGCAGGACAGGGGGTATCAGCCCCAGCATTTT.

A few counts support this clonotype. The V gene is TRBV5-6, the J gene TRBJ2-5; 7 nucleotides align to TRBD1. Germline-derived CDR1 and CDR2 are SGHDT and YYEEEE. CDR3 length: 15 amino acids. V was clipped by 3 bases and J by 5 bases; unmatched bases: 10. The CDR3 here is CASSSPGTVGETQYF. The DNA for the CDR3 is TGTGCCAGCAGCTCTCCCGGGACAGTAGGCGAGACCCAGTACTTC.

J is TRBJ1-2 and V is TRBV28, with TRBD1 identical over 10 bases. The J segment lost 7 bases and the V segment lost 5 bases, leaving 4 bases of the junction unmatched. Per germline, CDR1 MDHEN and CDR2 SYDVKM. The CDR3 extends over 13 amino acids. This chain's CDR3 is CASSLTGGLGYTF. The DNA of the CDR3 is TGTGCCAGCAGTCTGACAGGGGGCCTTGGCTACACCTTC.

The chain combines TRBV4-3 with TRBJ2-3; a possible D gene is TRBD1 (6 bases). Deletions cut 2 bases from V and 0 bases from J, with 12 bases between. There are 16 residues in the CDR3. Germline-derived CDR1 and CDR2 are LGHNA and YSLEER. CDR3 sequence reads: CASSQNRVQSTDTQYF. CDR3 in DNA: TGCGCCAGCAGCCAAAACAGGGTCCAAAGCACAGATACGCAGTATTTT.

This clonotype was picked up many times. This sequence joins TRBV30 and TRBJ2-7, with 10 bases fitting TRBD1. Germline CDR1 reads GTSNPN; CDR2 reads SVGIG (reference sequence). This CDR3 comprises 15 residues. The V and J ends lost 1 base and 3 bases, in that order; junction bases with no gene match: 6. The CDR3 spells CAWSASTGGGYEQYF. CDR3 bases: TGTGCCTGGAGTGCCTCGACAGGGGGCGGCTACGAGCAGTACTTC.

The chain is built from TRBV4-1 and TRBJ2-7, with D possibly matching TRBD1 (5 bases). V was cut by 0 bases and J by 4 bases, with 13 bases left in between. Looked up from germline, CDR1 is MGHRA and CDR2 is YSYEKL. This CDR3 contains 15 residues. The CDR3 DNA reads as TGCGCCAGCAGCCAAGATGGGGCAGCCGGATACGAGCAGTACTTC. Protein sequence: CASSQDGAAGYEQYF.